This T cell receptor (beta chain) stems from a study of shared clonotypes between healthy human individuals. Overall study findings and caveats: Apart from blood, nothing was sampled; tissue repertoires likely differ.

Original methodology: Junction-only sequences without quality scores came from ImmunoSEQ, so filtering differed. Assay used: immunoSEQ multiplex PCR; TCRdb lists only in-frame clones, some missing. V and J calls and clone size are those listed in that table; D and trimming were worked out from the DNA. In the table there are about 96,000 clones, less than 50% of which are singletons. The study drew its donors from healthy HIV-negative adults without recent acute infections or vaccinations. A remark on this clone: What it recognizes is unknown.

Germline V lookup: CDR1 SGHVS, CDR2 FQNEAQ. V dropped 5 bases and J dropped 3 bases, with 14 bases sitting between them. This CDR3 is 14 amino acids long. Sequencing used PBMCs. The sequence came from a woman aged 40 to 49 in good health. Some clones in this sample may be carry-over from other donors' samples. This sequence joins TRBV7-8 and TRBJ2-7; D is possibly TRBD1 (6 bases). The CDR3 DNA reads as TGTGCCAGCAGCCCACGGGACACAAACTACGAGCAGTACTTC. This codes for CASSPRDTNYEQYF.